These 2 T cell receptor beta chains originate from one sample sequenced in a study of T cell repertoires in cytomegalovirus infection. Using its own MiXCR run on the reads, TCRdb lists one record per CDR3 protein. The sample has approximately 100,000 distinct CDR3 sequences; about 25% are singletons. Sequenced material: CD8+ T cells from PBMCs. The receptors shown here come from a human donor in good health (CMV status not recorded). Some clones in this sample may be carry-over from other donors' samples.

The gene calls are TRBV6-6 and TRBJ2-2; D is perhaps TRBD1 or TRBD2 (5 bases each). The CDR3 is 18 amino acids. The germline V gene encodes CDR1 MNHNY and CDR2 SVGAGI (reference sequence). Deletions cut 0 bases from V and 7 bases from J, with 21 bases between. CDR3: CASSYSLTRAVSGGELFF. CDR3 coding DNA: TGTGCCAGCAGTTACTCGCTAACCAGGGCCGTAAGCGGCGGGGAGCTGTTTTTT.

There are a few counts of this clonotype. The chain recombines TRBV15 with TRBJ1-5, with 7 bases matching TRBD1. V lost 0 bases and J lost 9; bases outside the gene matches: 14. From germline, CDR1 is LNHNV and CDR2 YYDKDF (reference sequence). The CDR3 loop spans 17 amino acids. The CDR3 loop is CATSREEPGQRFGPQHF. The CDR3 bases are TGTGCCACCAGCAGAGAAGAGCCGGGACAGAGATTTGGGCCCCAGCATTTT.